This TCR beta chain comes out of a study of blood T cell dynamics during melanoma immunotherapy. The sample's time point: pre-treatment baseline. Apart from a couple of fast progressors, RECIST 1.1 response was judged 12 weeks post-infusion. The CDR3 is 16 amino acids. Germline values: CDR1 KGHSH, CDR2 LQKENI. Losses at the gene ends were 1 base for V and 6 bases for J; bases not matched to a gene: 8. Note on this clone: Its matching antigen is unknown.

The repertoire was sequenced with immunoSEQ multiplex PCR; TCRdb's copy has only in-frame clones and lacks some. Among 13,000 or so clones, roughly 90% were seen once, and the ten largest hold 3% to 4%. Broader study findings: It remained unknown if the driving T cell clones were melanoma-specific.

This receptor was obtained from a human donor with melanoma. This chain connects TRBV18 to TRBJ2-1; the match to TRBD1 covers 8 bases. This specimen was blood, taken from a patient treated with checkpoint blockade. The CDR3 reads CASSPRDRSMVNEQFF. The CDR3 DNA is TGTGCCAGCTCACCACGGGACAGGTCTATGGTCAATGAGCAGTTCTTC.